This T cell receptor beta chain is from a study of cytomegalovirus exposure and HLA in healthy donors (dated by TCRdb to 2017 to 2019). Turning to the overall study: An earlier analysis of a few hundred of the donors reported 276 Gb of sequence data and approximately 120 million unique TCR beta sequences obtained from some 200 million T cells. To predict cytomegalovirus infection status, the study brought together high-throughput TCR immunosequencing, statistical association of individual TCRs with disease status, and machine learning. All discovery cohort repertoires had been generated using a single sequencing platform. A later analysis re-examined previously published TCR beta repertoires from more than 550 donors and added high-resolution HLA genotyping to investigate patterns of TCR occurrence. The number of typed donors differed by locus: about 620-640 for A, B, C, DRB1 and DQB1; 500 to 550 for DQA1; approximately 600 for DPA1; and some 470 for DPB1. On average, roughly 250,000 unique TCR beta nucleotide sequences were sequenced per donor among a few hundred genotyped donors of the cohort, with roughly 18% of those sequences being non-productive. Rather than drawing on any new phenotypic data, the later analysis identified candidate immune exposures from TCR beta sequences and the way those sequences occurred across donors. An earlier analysis of 587 of the donors used high-throughput TCR beta sequencing to judge whether each TCR beta V gene segment behaved as functional or pseudogenic. The study aimed to test whether signatures of past pathogen exposure could be identified by cataloging public T cell receptors. Because of strong linkage in the cohort, roughly five DR-DQ haplotypes were treated as single units for association and clustering. An early release that covered around 590 HLA-typed donors contained around 300 gigabases of sequencing data and roughly 84 million unique TCR sequences. The study profiled the T cell repertoires of hundreds of subjects by immunosequencing and related them to cytomegalovirus serostatus. Alongside the repertoire data, information on donor age, sex, ethnicity and CMV serostatus was compiled. In addition to the first cohort of hundreds of subjects, a separate validation cohort of 130 or so different subjects was used. A later genetic analysis used genome-wide SNP genotypes for about 55% of the 666 donors, treating that subset as a discovery cohort. The genetic ancestry cluster associated with self-reported Caucasian donors included over 65% of the 350 to 500 genotyped donors. HLA typing covered class I and class II loci at four-digit resolution. Broad study findings and their caveats: While some public TCRs were present in many individuals, most TCR sequences turned up only very rarely across donors. In a later analysis, several top co-occurrence clusters were reported to appear linked to parvovirus B19, influenza, CMV and Epstein-Barr virus. The 87-base-pair reads could not distinguish some IMGT-functional V segments, including TRBV6-2 and TRBV6-3, so those segments were excluded. The classifier was reported to diagnose cytomegalovirus status with high specificity and sensitivity in both the original cohort and the validation cohort. The study listed around 160 TCR beta chains as associated with cytomegalovirus. In an earlier analysis of about 600 of the donors, most TCR beta V segments appeared in productive rearrangements about 87% or about 30% of the time, broadly matching IMGT annotations. In vitro tests confirmed that three of the cytomegalovirus-associated TCR beta chains recognize cytomegalovirus antigens. Roughly uniform sequencing depth across donors was assumed in presence/absence analyses, although this assumption may not hold. For the cohort, immune exposure information was limited to CMV serostatus. Because HLA typing was missing for some donors at each locus, association tests included only the typed subset. A later analysis found that HLA-associated TCR beta chains were more clonally expanded and had lower generation probabilities than equally common non-associated chains. In this cohort, only TCR beta chains were sequenced, and detectable features were limited by the absence of alpha or paired-chain data. A cluster of highly shared sequence variants was judged likely to represent a technical artifact of the sequencing pipeline. According to a later genetic analysis, donors in an Asian-associated ancestry cluster had fewer N-insertions in productive TCRs than the approximately 650-donor mean. A further reported finding was that TCR beta sequences accurately predicted the HLA-A and HLA-B alleles for most subjects in the first cohort. Correlated functional status among segregating V segments might be attributable to linkage disequilibrium, but an unknown experimental factor could not be ruled out. Specific HLA alleles were associated with 15,000 to 20,000 TCR beta sequences at a false discovery rate of 0.05 in a later analysis. In a later analysis, most CMV-associated TCR beta chains were found to appear HLA-restricted, with HLA associations seemingly driven largely by CMV exposure. In a later genetic analysis, a missense DCLRE1C variant was associated with V-gene and J-gene trimming of TCR beta chains, and the association was replicated in an independent cohort. The authors suggested that the approach could potentially be extended to other disease states and immunological phenotypes. Strong co-occurrence of HLA alleles, especially DR and DQ, made assigning TCR associations to individual alleles difficult. In a later analysis, TCR association rates were found to vary across HLA loci, with the most associated TCRs seen for DRB1 alleles and the fewest for HLA-C alleles. Over 15 rarely observed V segments, including chromosome 9 orphons, were excluded from the earlier analysis of a few hundred of the donors because counts were too low.

To prepare the library, the immunoSEQ multiplex PCR assay was applied. For the multiplex PCR, a mixture combining 60 forward primers for TCR Vbeta segments and 13 reverse primers for TCR Jbeta segments was used. A multiplex PCR assay on genomic DNA amplified the CDR3 region of rearranged TCR beta genes. The amplified TCR beta libraries were sequenced on the Illumina HiSeq System as 87-base-pair reads. The authors' pipeline ran thus. A later analysis tallied roughly 76 million unique TCR beta chains across the 700 or so repertoires, and around 10 million of those chains were shared by two or more donors. A nearest-neighbor algorithm error-corrected the raw reads and collapsed the reads into unique sequences, merging closely related sequences to remove PCR and sequencing errors. To assign V, D and J gene segments, CDR3 sequences were aligned to IMGT reference sequences. For a sequence to be retained, a match of at least six nucleotides to both a V gene segment and a J gene segment was required. Rearrangements were classified as productive when the CDR3 lacked stop codons and remained in frame with V and J, and all other rearrangements were classified as non-productive. Following IMGT convention, CDR3 was defined as the stretch from the second conserved V-encoded cysteine up to the conserved J-encoded phenylalanine. The earlier analysis of about 560 of the donors excluded any sequence lacking an unambiguous match to a single V gene segment. An earlier analysis of under 750 of the donors called V segments functional above 56.7% productive rearrangements and segregating when the between-donor standard deviation exceeded 5%. A statistical classification framework was built to diagnose cytomegalovirus status from the catalog of TCR beta chain sequences. V and J gene assignment, in a later analysis, came from comparing TCR nucleotide sequences with IMGT/GENE-DB human TR gene sequences. In a later analysis, CDR3 sequences and most-parsimonious VDJ recombination scenarios were assigned using the TCRdist pipeline. In a later analysis, every TCR beta chain was defined by the combination of its CDR3 amino acid sequence and its V-gene family, and reads without a unique V-gene family were dropped. As a way to deal with suspected cross-contamination and a sequencing artifact, a later analysis dropped over 550 nucleotide sequences that were highly shared and had low generation probability. In a later analysis, a clonal expansion index for each public chain was calculated from normalized within-repertoire ranks of inferred template counts. A later analysis computed generation probabilities with a VDJ recombination model fitted to out-of-frame rearrangements, and checked the results against IGoR. In a later analysis, hypergeometric tests were used to score TCR-TCR, TCR-HLA and TCR-CMV co-occurrence, with a repertoire-size bias correction applied to TCR pairs. In a later analysis, false discovery rates were estimated by permuting HLA or CMV assignments 20 times. A later analysis grouped co-occurring TCRs with DBSCAN, adding TCRdist sequence similarity when clustering within HLA-allele-positive subsets. Repertoires with fewer than 30,000 or more than 120,000 public chains, plus five repertoires with anomalous nucleotide sharing, were excluded from co-occurrence clustering. Entries here come from immuneACCESS through TCRdb and include only in-frame sequences with V and J called. Some clones fail to appear in such tables; in the studies checked, an unresolved V gene covers under half of the shortfall, and the cause of the remainder is unknown. The V and J calls and clone size come from that table; D and trimming were worked out from the DNA. This sample lists about 37,000 clones; about four fifths were detected once. In total, the top ten clones hold approximately 9.4% of the sample.

This clone was recorded a few times. Its antigen is unknown. One base away there is no much larger clone; base qualities are not given. CDR1 and CDR2 are read off the germline V gene as MNHEY and SVGAGI. Measured from the cysteine to the phenylalanine, the CDR3 is 15 residues long. The read is trimmed to its CDR3 DNA, 45 bases read in frame from base 1. V loses 1 base of germline sequence and J loses 2 bases, and the interval between the two ends is 11 bases. The cohort was made up of approximately 670 healthy bone marrow donors. At the time of sampling, all cohort members were nominally healthy, though unrecorded immune exposures were likely present. The donor tested CMV seronegative and was one of the 352 seronegative cohort members. Each donor provided a peripheral blood sample, and peripheral blood mononuclear cells were used for TCR beta sequencing. The Qiagen DNeasy Blood Extraction Kit was used to extract genomic DNA from the blood cell samples.

The sample comprised PBMCs. This TCR derives from a woman aged 40 to 50 in good health and CMV-seronegative. This receptor chain uses TRBV6-5 and TRBJ1-2, with the D gene not confidently named. The sequenced DNA: TGTGCCAGCAGTTACTTGGGCCCGGGAAACTATGGCTACACCTTC. It specifies CASSYLGPGNYGYTF.